The next 20 T cell receptor beta chains were all read from a single sample in a study of blood T cell repertoires in COVID-19. Clones were read by immunoSEQ multiplex PCR, and TCRdb kept only the in-frame ones, dropping some. The table has about 120,000 clones, roughly four fifths seen once. Input material: peripheral blood. The receptor set was obtained from a man aged 25-40 years with COVID-19, enrolled during active disease.

The chain employs TRBV28 and TRBJ1-6; D unresolved. The germline CDR1 and CDR2 sequences are MDHEN and SYDVKM. Trimming removed 7 bases at V and 5 bases at J, with 6 bases between. CDR3 size: 12 residues. This chain's CDR3 is CASTVNNSPLHF. CDR3 DNA: TGTGCCAGCACCGTAAATAATTCACCCCTCCACTTT.

The chain recombines TRBV6-4 with TRBJ1-1, with TRBD1 identical over 9 bases. Germline CDR1 reads MRHNA; CDR2 reads SNTAGT. The CDR3 has 14 residues. Trimming at V came to 7 bases and at J to 6 bases, leaving 9 bases not matched to a gene. CDR3 DNA: TGTGCCAGCAAACCGGGACAGGGTTCGGCTGAAGCTTTCTTT. Amino acids: CASKPGQGSAEAFF.

This chain connects TRBV6-5 to TRBJ1-3, with 10 bases identical to TRBD1. Germline CDR1 MNHEY, CDR2 SVGAGI. The CDR3 sequence is 15 residues long. V lost 6 bases and J lost 2; bases outside the gene matches: 4. In nucleotides, the CDR3 is TGTGCCAGCAGCGCCGGACAGGGGGCTGGAAACACCATATATTTT. This encodes CASSAGQGAGNTIYF.

The chain joins TRBV5-5 to TRBJ2-7, with 11 bases lining up with TRBD1. V lost 4 bases to trimming and J lost 3 bases; unmatched junction nucleotides: 3. CDR1 is SGHKS and CDR2 is YYEKEE in the germline V gene (reference sequence). The CDR3 sequence is 14 residues long. CDR3 coding DNA: TGTGCCAGCAGCGCCGGGACAGGGGGCTACGAGCAGTACTTC. This translates into CASSAGTGGYEQYF.

V gene TRBV14 combines with J gene TRBJ2-5; no clear D. Germline CDR1 SGHDN, CDR2 FVKESK. Between the trimmed V and J ends, which lost 0 bases and 5 bases, there was a span of 10 bases. CDR3 length: 14 amino acids. CDR3 amino acids: CASSQDKVRETQYF. CDR3 coding DNA: TGTGCCAGCAGCCAAGATAAAGTGAGGGAGACCCAGTACTTC.

The chain has TRBV11-3 and TRBJ2-1; 9 bases line up with TRBD1. Germline V gives CDR1 SGHNT, CDR2 YENEEA. The CDR3 runs to 14 residues. Losses at the gene ends were 5 bases for V and 10 bases for J; bases not matched to a gene: 9. The CDR3 protein is CASSQRDREGEQFF. DNA of the CDR3: TGTGCCAGCAGCCAGCGGGACAGGGAGGGCGAGCAGTTCTTC.

This chain joins TRBV2 and TRBJ2-1; 13 nucleotides line up with TRBD2. The V gene end was trimmed by 7 bases and the J gene end by 14 bases; junction bases not matched to a gene: 8. Germline V gene data show CDR1 as SNHLY and CDR2 as FYNNEI. This CDR3 contains 13 residues. CDR3 region: CASIRTSGSRKFF. CDR3 coding DNA: TGTGCCAGCATTAGGACTAGCGGGAGTAGGAAGTTCTTC.

The chain recombines TRBV21-1 with TRBJ2-2; the D call in the table, TRBD1, was not verified against the DNA. TRBV21-1 is a listed pseudogene. This CDR3 is built from 19 residues. The CDR3 sequence: CASSKVRGGDRGRTGELFF. CDR3 sequence (DNA): TGTGCCAGCAGCAAAGTGAGGGGCGGAGACAGGGGGCGAACCGGGGAGCTGTTTTTT.

This clone has a handful of counts. This chain joins TRBV2 and TRBJ2-2; TRBD2 is a possible D gene (5 bases). The CDR3 has 13 residues. V was shortened by 10 bases and J by 4 bases, with 13 bases between the two germline ends. Germline CDR1 is SNHLY and CDR2 is FYNNEI. The CDR3 DNA follows: TGTGCCACCGAACGGGAAATCACCGGGGAGCTGTTTTTT. Translated, it gives CATEREITGELFF.

The J gene is TRBJ2-3, the V gene TRBV7-6, with 11 bases lining up with TRBD1. Germline V gene lookup returns CDR1 SGHVS and CDR2 FNYEAQ. CDR3 size: 15 residues. Trimming removed 4 bases from V and 5 bases from J; junction bases left unmatched: 5. CDR3 DNA sequence: TGTGCCAGCAGCTCAGGACAGGGGGCTGGAGATACGCAGTATTTT. Translating it yields CASSSGQGAGDTQYF. The full variable domain, in which reference TRBV7-6 and TRBJ2-3 provide the parts outside the CDR3, is GAGVSQSPRYKVTKRGQDVALRCDPISGHVSLYWYRQALGQGPEFLTYFNYEAQQDKSGLPNDRFSAERPEGSISTLTIQRTEQRDSAMYRCASSSGQGAGDTQYFGPGTRLTVL.

The chain combines TRBV7-9 with TRBJ2-1; D uncertain. In germline, CDR1 is SEHNR, CDR2 FQNEAQ (reference sequence). This CDR3 is built from 17 residues. Trimming shortened V by 7 bases and J by 0 bases, and 19 bases separated the two germline ends. CDR3: CASTETPYTSSYNEQFF. CDR3 in DNA: TGTGCCAGCACCGAGACTCCCTACACGAGCTCCTACAATGAGCAGTTCTTC.

This chain links TRBV19 with TRBJ1-1; 10 bases agree with TRBD1. Germline CDR1 is LNHDA and CDR2 is SQIVND (reference sequence). The V gene end was trimmed by 2 bases and the J gene end by 5 bases; junction bases not matched to a gene: 5. This CDR3 region has 15 residues. The CDR3 nucleotides are TGTGCCAGTAGTATACCGTCGGACAGGGGGACTGAAGCTTTCTTT. Translation: CASSIPSDRGTEAFF.

This sequence joins TRBV5-6 and TRBJ2-2; the D gene is possibly TRBD1 (5 bases). Germline V gene sequence: CDR1 SGHDT, CDR2 YYEEEE. The CDR3 extends over 16 amino acids. V was pared by 3 bases and J by 2 bases, with 14 bases between. DNA of the CDR3: TGTGCCAGCAGCTGGCGCTGGCAGGGTAACACCGGGGAGCTGTTTTTT. This gives the protein CASSWRWQGNTGELFF.

This rearrangement joins TRBV5-4 to TRBJ2-3, with 9 positions matching TRBD2. V was clipped by 4 bases and J by 5 bases; unmatched bases: 17. The CDR3 is 18 amino acids. Germline V gene lookup returns CDR1 SGHNT and CDR2 YYREEE (reference sequence). CDR3 DNA sequence: TGTGCCAGCAGCCCGGGCGGCGGGAGGGCTGCCCGGGGAGATACGCAGTATTTT. As protein: CASSPGGGRAARGDTQYF.

J is TRBJ2-7 and V is TRBV5-4; TRBD2 aligns across 7 bases. Trimming at V came to 1 base and at J to 4 bases, leaving 8 bases not matched to a gene. The V gene's germline CDR1 is SGHNT and CDR2 YYREEE (reference sequence). CDR3 length equals 15 residues. The CDR3 reads CASSLSASGSYEQYF. In DNA, the CDR3 is TGTGCCAGCAGCTTGTCGGCTAGCGGTTCTTACGAGCAGTACTTC.

This chain links TRBV6-1 with TRBJ2-1; 10 bases line up with TRBD2. There are 17 residues in the CDR3. V gave up 2 bases and J gave up 7 bases; unmatched junction bases: 11. Germline values: CDR1 MNHNS, CDR2 SASEGT. CDR3 nucleotides: TGTGCCAGCAGTGAATCCCTAGCGGGAGAAGGGGGTAATGAGCAGTTCTTC. This translates into CASSESLAGEGGNEQFF.

The chain links TRBV28 to TRBJ2-7; 7 bases match TRBD1. CDR3 size: 13 residues. Germline V gene sequence: CDR1 MDHEN, CDR2 SYDVKM. The trim removed 4 bases at V and 5 bases at J, leaving 5 bases unmatched. The CDR3 here is CASSYRQGHEQYF. The CDR3 nucleotides are TGTGCCAGCAGTTATCGACAGGGCCACGAGCAGTACTTC.

DNA for the CDR3: TGTGCCAGCAGTTCCCGACAGGGATCCGCATTGGGCACCGGGGAGCTGTTTTTT. Translated, it gives CASSSRQGSALGTGELFF. The V gene is TRBV27, the J gene TRBJ2-2, with TRBD1 matching 7 bases. J lost 4 bases, V lost 4 bases, and 15 bases had no gene match. Germline loops: CDR1 MNHEY, CDR2 SMNVEV (reference sequence). This CDR3 region has 18 residues.

V is TRBV10-3 and J is TRBJ2-5, with TRBD1 as a possible D gene (6 bases). This CDR3 is built from 12 residues. Per the germline V gene, CDR1 is ENHRY and CDR2 is SYGVKD. The germline V and J ends were trimmed by 5 bases and 9 bases, with 13 bases remaining between them. CDR3 sequence reads: CAISSDRRAQYF. The CDR3 DNA sequence: TGTGCCATCAGTTCGGACAGACGGGCCCAGTACTTC.

This chain joins TRBV5-1 and TRBJ2-7, with TRBD2 as a possible D gene (9 bases). V shed 4 bases and J shed 6 bases, with 20 bases lying between them. The CDR3 consists of 15 residues. Looked up from germline, CDR1 is SGHRS and CDR2 is YFSETQ. In DNA form, the CDR3 reads TGCGCCAGCAGCGTGCAGGGGGCGGGAGGGCGCGAGCAGTACTTC. Amino acids: CASSVQGAGGREQYF.